This T cell receptor (beta chain) emerged from a study of T cell responses to AZD1222 COVID-19 vaccine. Whole-study results and caveats: Females outnumbered males among donors, who were mostly white British; clonal diversity was possibly underestimated.

The CDR3 sequence is 14 residues long. V lost 5 bases and J 6 bases, leaving 14 bases between the germline ends. Germline loops: CDR1 MNHEY, CDR2 SVGEGT. The table came from immunoSEQ multiplex PCR; TCRdb's copy has only in-frame clones and leaves some out. This sample yields fewer than 120,000 clones, of which just under 95% are seen a single time; more than 2% belongs to the top ten. On this clone: Its antigen is unknown.

V and J are TRBV6-2 or TRBV6-3 and TRBJ2-1; D is possibly TRBD1 (6 bases). The TCR was taken from an adult who received the AZD1222 COVID-19 vaccine. Sequenced here: peripheral blood, sampled 28 days after the second AZD1222 dose. CDR3 in amino acids: CASSQQGGVNEQFF. The CDR3 DNA reads as TGTGCCAGCAGTCAACAGGGTGGGGTCAATGAGCAGTTCTTC.